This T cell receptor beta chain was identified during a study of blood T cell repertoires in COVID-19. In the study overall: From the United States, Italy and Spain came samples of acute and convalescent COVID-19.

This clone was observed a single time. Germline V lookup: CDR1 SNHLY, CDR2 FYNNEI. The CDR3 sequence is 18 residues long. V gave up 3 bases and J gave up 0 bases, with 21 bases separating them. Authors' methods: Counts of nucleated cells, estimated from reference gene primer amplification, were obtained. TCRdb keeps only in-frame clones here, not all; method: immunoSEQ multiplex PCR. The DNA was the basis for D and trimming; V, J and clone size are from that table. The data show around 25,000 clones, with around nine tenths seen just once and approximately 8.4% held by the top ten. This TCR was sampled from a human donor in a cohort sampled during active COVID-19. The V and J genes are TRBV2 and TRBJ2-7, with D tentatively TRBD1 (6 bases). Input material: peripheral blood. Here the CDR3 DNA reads TGTGCCAGCAGTGAGATTACCGCCAGGGGCCTCCGCTCCTACGAGCAGTACTTC. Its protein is CASSEITARGLRSYEQYF.